Listed below are T cell receptor beta chains from one sample, sequenced in a study of early T cells in non-severe SARS-CoV-2 infection. One entry per CDR3 protein, called by TCRdb with MiXCR from the 5' RACE reads. The sample carries 64,000 or so distinct CDR3 sequences, over 10% recorded once. The sample consisted of whole blood. Receptor source: an adult who was a healthcare worker with PCR-confirmed SARS-CoV-2 infection or an uninfected control (not recorded which). CDR3s include the opening cysteine and the closing phenylalanine or tryptophan. The D gene is left open where the match is weak.

v_call d_call cdr3_aa
TRBV9 - CASSVEAGANVLTF
TRBV2 - CASSDGGTSTDTQYF
TRBV5-1 - CASSSSPQQPQHF
TRBV29-1 - CSAHQCEQYF
TRBV19 - CASSAGNPTDTQYF
TRBV10-3 - CAISAQGSSYEQYF
TRBV5-1 - CASSLEGPPGASYTF
TRBV4-1 - CASSQEPIARADTQYF
TRBV6-2/TRBV6-3 - CASSYRPGSSYEQYF
TRBV19 TRBD1 CASSIYRGADTQYF
TRBV7-7 - CASSLGREARETQYF
TRBV29-1 - CSVEDRDPWDSFYGYTF
TRBV7-2 - CASSLAGGGTGNTIYF
TRBV7-2 - CASSLWGASYEQYF
TRBV12-3/TRBV12-4 - CASSLAFSGSGDTQYF
TRBV7-2 TRBD1 CASSRDRGVETQYF
TRBV27 - CASRPSGTDTQYF
TRBV5-1 - CASSLGRGTPTDTQYF
TRBV5-6 TRBD1 CASSFGDGQGPYNEQFF
TRBV29-1 TRBD1 CSVTTGGAGEQFF
TRBV6-5 - CASTHGGEAFF
TRBV12-3/TRBV12-4 - CASRRVMSGSPLHF
TRBV6-1 - CASSLETNQPQHF
TRBV5-1 - CASSSAQGAGGTQYF
TRBV12-3/TRBV12-4 - CASSGGGGFYEQYF
TRBV7-2 - CASSRETGREQFF
TRBV7-6 - CASTQGPNTEAFF
TRBV3-1 - CASTPDKLTDTQYF
TRBV10-1 - CASSENRGTEAFF
TRBV29-1 - CSARTANTEAFF
TRBV4-2 - CASSQEGGSSNQPQHF
TRBV3-1 - CASSQDQRDTGELFF
TRBV30 - CAWSPKVSGRTEAFF
TRBV12-3/TRBV12-4 - CALGLFYNEQFF
TRBV2 TRBD1 CASSAGQGGSPLHF